This T cell receptor (beta chain) was obtained from a study of T cell clones after liver transplantation. Study background: TCRbeta sequencing after a pre-transplant mixed lymphocyte reaction identified graft-donor-reactive clones, later tracked in post-transplant blood. Graft-donor-reactive sequences were compared with third-party-reactive TCRbeta sequences from pre-transplant mixed lymphocyte reactions. Study-wide findings and caveats: Low donor cell numbers restricted donor-reactive repertoire measurement in a couple of subjects.

The table came from immunoSEQ multiplex PCR; TCRdb's copy has only in-frame clones and leaves some out. The table lists around 80,000 clones, roughly four fifths of them singletons, with approximately 0.47% in the top ten. On this clone: Antigen unknown.

The sample here was CD4+ T cells from blood, taken 46 months after liver transplant. The source is a human patient who received a liver transplant. T cells may partly derive from the graft donor.

CDR3 nucleotide sequence: TGTGCCAGCAGCTTACAGGGTTCCTACAATGAGCAGTTCTTC. Amino acids: CASSLQGSYNEQFF. This chain uses TRBV7-2 with TRBJ2-1, with D tentatively TRBD1 (5 bases). The ends were cut back, 2 bases at V and 1 base at J, with 6 bases in the middle. CDR3 length: 14 residues. The germline CDR1 and CDR2 sequences are SGHTA and FQGNSA.